The 22 T cell receptor beta chains given below trace back to one sample, sequenced in a study of cytomegalovirus exposure and HLA in healthy donors. Amplification used 60 Vbeta primers and 13 Jbeta primers. Method: immunoSEQ multiplex PCR; TCRdb's copy keeps in-frame clones and lacks some. The sample consists of 80,000 to 95,000 clones, nearly 80% of them appearing once. Sequenced input: PBMCs. Receptor source: a female donor in good health and CMV-seronegative.

The chain recombines TRBV4-2 with TRBJ1-1; weak D call: TRBD1 (6 bases). There are 15 residues in the CDR3. V dropped 1 base and J dropped 3 bases, with 12 bases sitting between them. Germline assignment: CDR1 LGHNA and CDR2 YNFKEQ. The chain's CDR3 is CASSQGGAGDTEAFF. The CDR3 nucleotides read TGTGCCAGCAGCCAAGGGGGTGCAGGGGACACTGAAGCTTTCTTT.

This clone was seen once. V and J are TRBV2 and TRBJ1-5, with 10 bases aligning to TRBD1. V lost 4 bases and J lost 6; bases outside the gene matches: 3. Germline V CDR1 and CDR2: SNHLY, FYNNEI. This CDR3 contains 14 residues. The CDR3 DNA follows: TGTGCCAGCAGTGCCGGGACAGGGGCTCAGCCCCAGCATTTT. Translation: CASSAGTGAQPQHF.

The genes are TRBV10-3 and TRBJ2-1; D may be TRBD2 (5 bases). From germline, CDR1 is ENHRY and CDR2 SYGVKD. CDR3 length: 13 residues. The V gene lost 2 bases and the J gene lost 8 bases, with 10 bases spanning the gap. In DNA, the CDR3 is TGTGCCATCAGTGAGACAGCAGCGGATGAGCAGTTCTTC. Its translation: CAISETAADEQFF.

This sequence joins TRBV6-5 and TRBJ1-5, with D perhaps matching TRBD1 (5 bases). Germline V lookup: CDR1 MNHEY, CDR2 SVGAGI. This CDR3 is 15 amino acids long. Trimming left V 5 bases short and J 1 base short, with 12 bases between. CDR3 sequence: CASSHQGKSNQPQHF. The CDR3 region has the DNA TGTGCCAGCAGTCACCAGGGTAAGAGCAATCAGCCCCAGCATTTT.

This clone was counted a single time. The chain joins TRBV7-6 to TRBJ2-1; 7 nucleotides align to TRBD2. V trimming: 4 bases; J trimming: 7 bases; junction bases outside the gene matches: 7. Germline V gene data show CDR1 as SGHVS and CDR2 as FNYEAQ. This CDR3 has 14 amino acids. DNA of the CDR3: TGTGCCAGCAGCTGGGGCGGGAGTAGTAATGAGCAGTTCTTC. This codes for CASSWGGSSNEQFF. The full variable domain, in which reference TRBV7-6 and TRBJ2-1 provide the parts outside the CDR3, is GAGVSQSPRYKVTKRGQDVALRCDPISGHVSLYWYRQALGQGPEFLTYFNYEAQQDKSGLPNDRFSAERPEGSISTLTIQRTEQRDSAMYRCASSWGGSSNEQFFGPGTRLTVL.

The rearrangement uses TRBV5-6 and TRBJ2-7; no firm D call. This CDR3 is built from 13 residues. The V gene lost 4 bases and the J gene lost 3 bases, with 11 bases spanning the gap. From germline, CDR1 is SGHDT and CDR2 YYEEEE. CDR3 nucleotide sequence: TGTGCCAGCAGCCGGGTTTCGTTCTACGAGCAGTACTTC. Translating gives CASSRVSFYEQYF.

The chain joins TRBV4-1 to TRBJ2-7; no reliable D call. V gave up 2 bases and J gave up 5 bases, with 10 bases separating them. The CDR3 has 13 amino acids. CDR1 MGHRA and CDR2 YSYEKL come from the germline V gene. CDR3 region: CASSQLLGHEQYF. DNA of the CDR3: TGCGCCAGCAGCCAACTACTGGGCCACGAGCAGTACTTC.

The V gene is TRBV5-6, the J gene TRBJ2-5, with 9 bases that match TRBD2. With 1 base clipped from V and 4 bases from J, the junction kept 5 bases outside the gene matches. The CDR3 has 15 amino acids. The germline V gene encodes CDR1 SGHDT and CDR2 YYEEEE. The CDR3: CASSLRLAGLETQYF. CDR3 bases: TGTGCCAGCAGCTTGAGGCTAGCGGGGTTAGAGACCCAGTACTTC.

The chain links TRBV6-4 to TRBJ2-7, with TRBD1 matching 7 bases. After removal of 3 bases from V and 2 bases from J, the junction contained 22 bases not matched to a gene. CDR1 is MRHNA, CDR2 SNTAGT, per germline. The CDR3 runs 20 residues. CDR3 loop: CASSDTHAGGRTCDAYEQYF. In DNA, the CDR3 is TGTGCCAGCAGTGATACGCACGCAGGGGGTAGAACTTGCGACGCCTACGAGCAGTACTTC.

V gene TRBV5-1 combines with J gene TRBJ2-2; 8 positions agree with TRBD1. V was pared by 6 bases and J by 4 bases, with 14 bases of the junction left unmatched. The length of the CDR3 is 17 residues. CDR1 SGHRS and CDR2 YFSETQ come from the germline V gene. This CDR3 is CASTAGTGIGSTGELFF. CDR3 in DNA: TGCGCCAGCACAGCTGGGACAGGAATCGGGTCCACCGGGGAGCTGTTTTTT.

The chain joins TRBV30 to TRBJ1-2; weak D call: TRBD1 (5 bases). Germline V gene data show CDR1 as GTSNPN and CDR2 as SVGIG (reference sequence). This CDR3 is 13 amino acids long. The V end lost 8 bases, the J end lost 2 bases, and 15 bases lay between the germline ends. The CDR3 region is CAVPGSVNYGYTF. The CDR3 DNA reads as TGTGCCGTACCAGGGTCTGTAAACTATGGCTACACCTTC.

This chain joins TRBV7-3 and TRBJ2-2; 10 nucleotides match TRBD2. CDR1 and CDR2 (germline): SGHTA, FQGTGA. V gave up 5 bases and J gave up 3 bases; unmatched junction bases: 3. The CDR3 is 15 amino acids. The CDR3 DNA reads TGTGCCAGCAGCCCTAGCGGGGGATACACCGGGGAGCTGTTTTTT. It is translated as CASSPSGGYTGELFF. Full variable domain (rest looked up from reference TRBV7-3 and TRBJ2-2): GAGVSQTPSNKVTEKGKYVELRCDPISGHTALYWYRQSLGQGPEFLIYFQGTGAADDSGLPNDRFFAVRPEGSVSTLKIQRTERGDSAVYLCASSPSGGYTGELFFGEGSRLTVL.

This sequence joins TRBV27 and TRBJ1-2, with 8 positions matching TRBD1. Germline CDR1 is MNHEY and CDR2 is SMNVEV (reference sequence). J was trimmed by 6 bases and V by 5 bases; bases with no gene match: 11. The CDR3 sequence is 15 residues long. CDR3 protein: CASSIDGTGGDGYTF. The CDR3 coding sequence is TGTGCCAGCAGTATCGACGGGACAGGTGGAGATGGCTACACCTTC.

The J gene is TRBJ2-3, the V gene TRBV6-1; TRBD1 is a possible D gene (6 bases). Germline V lookup: CDR1 MNHNS, CDR2 SASEGT. This CDR3 is built from 15 residues. Trimming took off 6 bases at V and 4 bases at J, with 17 bases between the two ends. The CDR3 loop is CASRNGQPVPDTQYF. The CDR3 region has the DNA TGTGCCAGCAGAAACGGACAGCCGGTCCCAGATACGCAGTATTTT.

The chain carries TRBV6-1 and TRBJ1-5; 10 bases match TRBD1. Germline CDR1 and CDR2: MNHNS and SASEGT. Trimming cost V 4 bases and J 7 bases; bases outside gene matches: 7. The CDR3 consists of 15 residues. The CDR3 DNA sequence: TGTGCCAGCAGTGCCGACAGGGGGCGAGGACAGCCCCAGCATTTT. As protein: CASSADRGRGQPQHF.

V gene TRBV14 combines with J gene TRBJ2-7, with TRBD2 as a possible D gene (6 bases). The germline CDR1 and CDR2 sequences are SGHDN and FVKESK. Between the trimmed V and J ends, which lost 0 bases and 0 bases, there was a span of 12 bases. This CDR3 is 16 amino acids long. CDR3 region: CASSQDRTSHSYEQYF. The CDR3 DNA follows: TGTGCCAGCAGCCAAGATAGAACTAGCCACTCCTACGAGCAGTACTTC. Based on the CDR3 plus reference TRBV14 and TRBJ2-7, the full variable domain is EAGVTQFPSHSVIEKGQTVTLRCDPISGHDNLYWYRRVMGKEIKFLLHFVKESKQDESGMPNNRFLAERTGGTYSTLKVQPAELEDSGVYFCASSQDRTSHSYEQYFGPGTRLTVT.

This clone has just a few counts. This chain links TRBV11-1 with TRBJ1-3; no definite D call. Trimming shortened V by 3 bases and J by 2 bases, and 2 bases separated the two germline ends. Germline CDR1 reads SGHAT; CDR2 reads FQDESV (reference sequence). This CDR3 region has 12 residues. The CDR3 reads CASSFTGNTIYF. CDR3 in DNA: TGTGCCAGCAGCTTCACTGGAAACACCATATATTTT.

The V call is TRBV4-1, the J call TRBJ2-7; 11 nucleotides match TRBD1. Germline assignment: CDR1 MGHRA and CDR2 YSYEKL. The CDR3 sequence is 15 residues long. The V gene end was trimmed by 1 base and the J gene end by 4 bases; junction bases not matched to a gene: 3. DNA of the CDR3: TGCGCCAGCAGCCAAGGGGACAGGGGGTCGTACGAGCAGTACTTC. Encoded protein: CASSQGDRGSYEQYF.

The V gene is TRBV6-6, the J gene TRBJ2-1, with no clear D. CDR3 size: 16 residues. Germline loops: CDR1 MNHNY, CDR2 SVGAGI (reference sequence). V shed 2 bases and J shed 4 bases, with 15 bases lying between them. CDR3 nucleotides: TGTGCCAGCAGTTACGATTTGGTAGCTCGGTACAATGAGCAGTTCTTC. Translated, it gives CASSYDLVARYNEQFF.

The gene calls are TRBV25-1 and TRBJ2-7; tentatively, D is TRBD2 (5 bases). The V end lost 6 bases, the J end lost 0 bases, and 18 bases lay between the germline ends. The CDR3 has 16 amino acids. The germline V gene has CDR1 MGHDK and CDR2 SYGVNS. The CDR3 protein is CASSGKAYPSSYEQYF. The CDR3, as DNA: TGTGCCAGCAGCGGGAAGGCATACCCAAGCTCCTACGAGCAGTACTTC.

The rearrangement uses TRBV6-1 and TRBJ2-5; unclear D gene. V shed 6 bases and J shed 5 bases, with 13 bases lying between them. There are 13 residues in the CDR3. Per the germline V gene, CDR1 is MNHNS and CDR2 is SASEGT. The CDR3 loop is CASSRDPPETQYF. CDR3 sequence (DNA): TGTGCCAGCAGCCGAGATCCGCCCGAGACCCAGTACTTC.

The rearrangement links TRBV18 to TRBJ1-1; D remains ambiguous. CDR3 length: 13 residues. CDR1 KGHSH and CDR2 LQKENI come from the germline V gene. Trimming took 5 bases from V and 1 from J, leaving 8 bases between them. The CDR3 nucleotides are TGTGCCAGCTCAAGCGACGGGAACACTGAAGCTTTCTTT. It encodes CASSSDGNTEAFF.